In this sample, the clone carrying this T cell receptor (beta chain) turned up a few times. Generated by immunoSEQ multiplex PCR, the TCRdb table keeps only in-frame clones and is missing some. The repertoire holds 310,000 or so clones, with about 89% as singletons. V dropped 4 bases and J dropped 5 bases, with 12 bases sitting between them. This CDR3 region has 14 residues. Looked up from germline, CDR1 is MDHEN and CDR2 is SYDVKM. These data belong to a study of blood T cell repertoires in COVID-19. The sequencing input was PBMCs or T cells enriched from blood (not recorded which). J is TRBJ1-5 and V is TRBV28; D is ambiguous. The receptor's source is a woman aged 40 to 50 who had recovered from COVID-19. The CDR3 DNA is TGTGCCAGCAGTTCTCTTAGCAGTGATCAGCCCCAGCATTTT. It specifies CASSSLSSDQPQHF.